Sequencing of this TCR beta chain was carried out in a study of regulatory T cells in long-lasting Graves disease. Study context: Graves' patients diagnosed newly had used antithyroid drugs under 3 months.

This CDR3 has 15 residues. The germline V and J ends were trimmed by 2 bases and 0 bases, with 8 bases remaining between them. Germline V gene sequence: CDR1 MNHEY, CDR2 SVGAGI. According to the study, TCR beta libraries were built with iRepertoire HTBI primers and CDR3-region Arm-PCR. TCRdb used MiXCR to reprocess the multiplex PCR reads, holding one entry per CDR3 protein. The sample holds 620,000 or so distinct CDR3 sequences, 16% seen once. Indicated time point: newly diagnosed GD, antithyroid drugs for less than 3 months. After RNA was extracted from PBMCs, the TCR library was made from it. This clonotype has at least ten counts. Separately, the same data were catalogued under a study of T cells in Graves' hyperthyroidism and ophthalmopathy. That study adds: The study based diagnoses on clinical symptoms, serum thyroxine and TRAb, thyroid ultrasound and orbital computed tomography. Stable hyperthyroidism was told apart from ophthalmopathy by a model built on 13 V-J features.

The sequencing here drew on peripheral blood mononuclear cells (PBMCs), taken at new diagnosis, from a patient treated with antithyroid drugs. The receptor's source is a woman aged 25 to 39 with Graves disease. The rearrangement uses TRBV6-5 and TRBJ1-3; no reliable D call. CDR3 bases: TGTGCCAGCAGTTACGCTTCGACCTCTGGAAACACCATATATTTT. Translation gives CASSYASTSGNTIYF.